This T cell receptor beta chain appears in the sequencing data of a study of shared clonotypes between healthy human individuals. Naive CD8 cells lacked CD45RO, underwent positive selection for CCR7 and left out terminally differentiated effector memory CD45RA+ cells. The protocol was immunoSEQ multiplex PCR, while the TCRdb copy is restricted to in-frame clones and leaves out a portion. This sample has about 2.1 million clones, with around 95% found just once. The CDR3 contains 14 residues. CDR1 is KGHSY, CDR2 FQNENV, per germline. V lost 0 bases to trimming and J lost 5 bases, with 10 bases between them.

The chain carries TRBV16 and TRBJ1-2, with a weak D call TRBD1 (5 bases). Source material: naive CD8+ T cells from PBMCs. The receptor was isolated from a man between 18 and 29 years old in good health. Some clones in this sample may be carry-over from other donors' samples. As DNA, the CDR3 is TGTGCCAGCAGCCAATCTGTACAGGTTTATGGCTACACCTTC. Protein: CASSQSVQVYGYTF. Full variable domain (rest looked up from reference TRBV16 and TRBJ1-2): GEEVAQTPKHLVRGEGQKAKLYCAPIKGHSYVFWYQQVLKNEFKFLISFQNENVFDETGMPKERFSAKCLPNSPCSLEIQATKLEDSAVYFCASSQSVQVYGYTFGSGTRLTVV.